The sequence of this T cell receptor beta chain was determined in a study of cytomegalovirus exposure and HLA in healthy donors. Both 60 Vbeta primers and 13 Jbeta primers went into the PCR. Profiled with immunoSEQ multiplex PCR; TCRdb holds only in-frame clones, not every one. The sample has about 140,000 clones, more than 60% seen once. Study-level results: It was confirmed in vitro that a few of the CMV-associated chains were specific for CMV antigens. The authors later found TCR association rates varying by HLA locus, with DRB1 most and HLA-C fewest.

As for this clone: Its antigen is as yet unknown.

Germline V CDR1 and CDR2: KGHSH, LQKENI. The CDR3 is 16 residues long. The ends were cut back, 2 bases at V and 4 bases at J, with 18 bases in the middle. Specimen: PBMCs. The chain is built from TRBV18 and TRBJ2-7; maybe TRBD1 (8 bases). This clonotype originated in a man between 25 and 39 years old in good health and CMV-seropositive. CDR3 loop: CASSPATGGEVYEQYF. The CDR3 region has the DNA TGTGCCAGCTCACCAGCTACAGGGGGGGAGGTGTACGAGCAGTACTTC. Filled out from reference TRBV18 and TRBJ2-7, the complete variable domain reads NAGVMQNPRHLVRRRGQEARLRCSPMKGHSHVYWYRQLPEEGLKFMVYLQKENIIDESGMPKERFSAEFPKEGPSILRIQQVVRGDSAAYFCASSPATGGEVYEQYFGPGTRLTVT.